This entry features one T cell receptor (beta chain) sequence. Its cognate antigen is unknown. This CDR3 has 14 residues. Trimming left V 0 bases short and J 7 bases short, with 12 bases between. Germline V lookup: CDR1 MGHRA, CDR2 YSYEKL. With molecular barcodes, quantitative 5'-RACE was used to make the TCR beta libraries. One entry per CDR3 protein results from TCRdb running MiXCR on the 5' RACE reads. The table lists fewer than 750,000 distinct CDR3 sequences, about 20% of them singletons. This sample is part of a study of CD8 T cells in ankylosing spondylitis. General observations from the study: Seemingly characteristic of ankylosing spondylitis blood was a TCR beta motif consisting of about 8 highly homologous variants. Disease-linked clones, CD8+, were relatively rare in peripheral blood. The study looked at matched synovial fluid samples from ankylosing spondylitis patients. Disease-linked clones were reported to be significantly enriched there.

Sequenced sample: blood, either unsorted or a sorted T cell fraction (not recorded which). J is TRBJ2-5 and V is TRBV4-1; no definite D call. The sequence came from a male donor with ankylosing spondylitis. The CDR3 protein is CASSQDNSYGTQYF. The CDR3, as DNA: TGCGCCAGCAGCCAAGACAACAGTTACGGGACCCAGTACTTC.